The 28 T cell receptor beta chains presented below share a single source sample, sequenced in a study of OX40 agonist ivuxolimab in advanced cancers. This table comes from immunoSEQ multiplex PCR, and its TCRdb copy is limited to in-frame clones, with some not included. Seen here are 50,000 or so clones, approximately 84% observed once, and the top ten hold about 13%. The source material was CD4+ or CD8+ T cells sorted from blood, sampled in a trial of the OX40 agonist ivuxolimab. Receptor source: an adult with an advanced solid tumor such as melanoma, head and neck, liver or kidney cancer.

The chain is built from TRBV5-8 and TRBJ2-5; a weak D match, TRBD2 (5 bases). The CDR3 spans 11 residues. Looked up from germline, CDR1 is SGHTS and CDR2 is YDEGEE. Trimming stripped 2 bases from V and 11 bases from J, with 10 bases between. The CDR3 nucleotides are TGTGCCAGCAGCTTCGGGGAGCGGCAGTACTTC. The encoded protein is CASSFGERQYF.

This chain joins TRBV6-5 and TRBJ2-2, with 7 bases aligning to TRBD1. Germline V gene lookup returns CDR1 MNHEY and CDR2 SVGAGI. The CDR3 is 16 amino acids. Trimming removed 2 bases from V and 4 bases from J; junction bases left unmatched: 7. The CDR3 sequence is CASSYGDRDFTGELFF. The CDR3 DNA follows: TGTGCCAGCAGTTACGGGGACAGAGATTTCACCGGGGAGCTGTTTTTT.

A remark on this clone: Other DNA sequences of this sample code for an identical CDR3. This rearrangement joins TRBV9 to TRBJ2-7, with 7 bases lining up with TRBD1. This CDR3 contains 14 residues. After removal of 2 bases from V and 2 bases from J, the junction contained 4 bases not matched to a gene. Germline assignment: CDR1 SGDLS and CDR2 YYNGEE. CDR3 amino acids: CASSVGQSPYEQYF. The CDR3 DNA reads as TGTGCCAGCAGCGTGGGACAGTCCCCCTACGAGCAGTACTTC.

V and J are TRBV7-7 and TRBJ2-1; D tentatively reads TRBD1 or TRBD2 (6 bases each). The CDR3 extends over 18 amino acids. The V gene lost 0 bases and the J gene lost 0 bases, with 15 bases spanning the gap. Looked up from germline, CDR1 is SSHAT and CDR2 is FNYEAQ (reference sequence). Here the CDR3 DNA reads TGTGCCAGCAGCTTAGCGTTAGGGGGAGGTAGCTCCTACAATGAGCAGTTCTTC. It is translated as CASSLALGGGSSYNEQFF.

Note on this clone: Compared with germline, one end of the junction differs, possibly owing to a read error. The rearrangement joins TRBV5-8 to TRBJ2-1; D gene ambiguous. Germline loops: CDR1 SGHTS, CDR2 YDEGEE. CDR3 length: 13 amino acids. CDR3 nucleotides: TGCGCCAGCAGCCAGCCCCCAGACAATGAGCAGTTCTTC. Its translation: CASSQPPDNEQFF.

The chain has TRBV10-3 and TRBJ1-1, with D uncertain. The CDR3 is 16 amino acids. CDR1 ENHRY and CDR2 SYGVKD come from the germline V gene. The ends were cut back, 4 bases at V and 3 bases at J, with 18 bases in the middle. The CDR3 protein is CAISVRGGGQDTEAFF. The CDR3 DNA is TGTGCCATCAGTGTGAGAGGAGGTGGGCAGGACACTGAAGCTTTCTTT.

The chain combines TRBV27 with TRBJ2-7; D uncertain. Per germline, CDR1 MNHEY and CDR2 SMNVEV (reference sequence). The CDR3 extends over 14 amino acids. V was pared by 3 bases and J by 3 bases, with 12 bases between. The CDR3 protein is CASSLAGVGYEQYF. CDR3 nucleotides: TGTGCCAGCAGTTTGGCTGGGGTGGGCTACGAGCAGTACTTC.

The rearrangement links TRBV19 to TRBJ1-1; possibly TRBD1 for D (5 bases). V lost 7 bases and J lost 4, with 16 bases in between. The germline gives CDR1 LNHDA, CDR2 SQIVND (reference sequence). The length of the CDR3 is 14 residues. In DNA, the CDR3 is TGTGCCAGTATGGGTCACATCCAGGGCACTGAAGCTTTCTTT. Translation: CASMGHIQGTEAFF. Supplemented by reference TRBV19 and TRBJ1-1, the full variable domain reads DGGITQSPKYLFRKEGQNVTLSCEQNLNHDAMYWYRQDPGQGLRLIYYSQIVNDFQKGDIAEGYSVSREKKESFPLTVTSAQKNPTAFYLCASMGHIQGTEAFFGQGTRLTVV.

The V gene is TRBV28, the J gene TRBJ1-3; 7 nucleotides agree with TRBD1. CDR3 size: 16 residues. V lost 5 bases to trimming and J lost 4 bases; unmatched junction nucleotides: 11. Germline-derived CDR1 and CDR2 are MDHEN and SYDVKM. DNA of the CDR3: TGTGCCAGCAGTACGACGGACAGGCCATTCGGAAACACCATATATTTT. As protein: CASSTTDRPFGNTIYF.

The gene calls are TRBV27 and TRBJ2-7; 7 bases are a match to TRBD1. Germline V gives CDR1 MNHEY, CDR2 SMNVEV (reference sequence). CDR3 length: 14 amino acids. V trimming: 5 bases; J trimming: 4 bases; junction bases outside the gene matches: 8. CDR3 sequence reads: CASSPLTGRYEQYF. The CDR3 DNA is TGTGCCAGCAGTCCATTGACAGGGCGGTACGAGCAGTACTTC.

The J gene is TRBJ1-1, the V gene TRBV6-6; D is unclear. Between the trimmed V and J ends, which lost 5 bases and 0 bases, there was a span of 7 bases. The CDR3 totals 13 residues. Germline V lookup: CDR1 MNHNY, CDR2 SVGAGI (reference sequence). CDR3 bases: TGTGCCAGCAGTGGAGTGATGAACACTGAAGCTTTCTTT. This gives the protein CASSGVMNTEAFF.

The V gene is TRBV27, the J gene TRBJ2-3, with TRBD2 matching over 9 bases. V dropped 2 bases and J dropped 3; count of bases not matched to a gene: 6. The CDR3 is 16 amino acids. Germline CDR1 and CDR2: MNHEY and SMNVEV (reference sequence). The CDR3 reads CASSLLSGGGTDTQYF. CDR3 bases: TGTGCCAGCAGTTTACTTAGCGGGGGAGGGACAGATACGCAGTATTTT.

The CDR3 loop is CASSPWDRVNSPLHF. CDR3 nucleotide sequence: TGTGCCAGCAGCCCGTGGGACAGGGTTAATTCACCCCTCCACTTT. The chain has TRBV28 and TRBJ1-6; 9 positions match TRBD1. From germline, CDR1 is MDHEN and CDR2 SYDVKM. The CDR3 is 15 amino acids. J gave up 6 bases and V 6 bases, and 6 bases lay outside the gene matches.

The chain links TRBV5-4 to TRBJ1-2; weak D call: TRBD1 (5 bases). Germline V gives CDR1 SGHNT, CDR2 YYREEE (reference sequence). Trimming cost V 3 bases and J 5 bases, with 14 bases left between them. CDR3 length: 14 amino acids. The chain's CDR3 is CASSSRGLLYGYTF. The CDR3 DNA is TGTGCCAGCAGCTCGAGGGGCCTCCTATATGGCTACACCTTC.

The J gene is TRBJ2-1, the V gene TRBV4-1; no reliable D call. Germline CDR1 and CDR2: MGHRA and YSYEKL. The CDR3 has 12 residues. The V end lost 2 bases, the J end lost 7 bases, and 6 bases lay between the germline ends. CDR3 in DNA: TGCGCCAGCAGCCAAATTCGTAATGAGCAGTTCTTC. Translation gives CASSQIRNEQFF.

V and J are TRBV4-1 and TRBJ2-5; perhaps TRBD2 as D (6 bases). The germline gives CDR1 MGHRA, CDR2 YSYEKL. The CDR3 spans 14 residues. V gave up 1 base and J gave up 4 bases, with 10 bases separating them. The CDR3 sequence is CASSQVVGGETQYF. CDR3 coding DNA: TGCGCCAGCAGCCAAGTAGTGGGGGGAGAGACCCAGTACTTC.

V gene TRBV15 combines with J gene TRBJ2-7; 8 bases line up with TRBD1. Trimming at V came to 0 bases and at J to 5 bases, leaving 9 bases not matched to a gene. In germline, CDR1 is LNHNV, CDR2 YYDKDF (reference sequence). CDR3 size: 16 residues. DNA for the CDR3: TGTGCCACCAGCAGAGATATTCAGGGGGCTATGGACGAGCAGTACTTC. Residues: CATSRDIQGAMDEQYF.

The rearrangement links TRBV5-1 to TRBJ2-2; 9 nucleotides align to TRBD1. CDR3 size: 15 residues. Trimming removed 0 bases from V and 6 bases from J; junction bases left unmatched: 3. Germline CDR1 reads SGHRS; CDR2 reads YFSETQ. CDR3 sequence: CASSLGDRDPGELFF. DNA for the CDR3: TGCGCCAGCAGCTTGGGGGACAGGGACCCCGGGGAGCTGTTTTTT.

The chain employs TRBV4-1 and TRBJ2-7; no reliable D call. CDR3 length: 13 residues. V lost 0 bases to trimming and J lost 7 bases, with 10 bases between them. CDR1 and CDR2 (germline): MGHRA, YSYEKL. CDR3 loop: CASSQDTLLEQYF. The CDR3 nucleotides are TGCGCCAGCAGCCAAGATACCCTCCTTGAGCAGTACTTC.

This chain's CDR3 is CASSLTSASSSAFF. DNA of the CDR3: TGTGCCAGCAGTTTAACCAGTGCATCTTCGTCGGCTTTCTTT. The chain combines TRBV27 with TRBJ1-1; no clear D gene. Germline CDR1 reads MNHEY; CDR2 reads SMNVEV (reference sequence). The CDR3 spans 14 residues. V lost 2 bases, J lost 11 bases, and 18 bases lay in between.

This clone was picked up one time. V is TRBV11-3 and J is TRBJ2-5; D possibly corresponds to TRBD1 (6 bases). The CDR3 has 13 amino acids. V was shortened by 5 bases and J by 3 bases, with 10 bases between the two germline ends. CDR1 is SGHNT and CDR2 is YENEEA in the germline V gene. The CDR3 nucleotides are TGTGCCAGCAGCCGAACAGGGAAAGAGACCCAGTACTTC. Translating gives CASSRTGKETQYF. The variable domain in full, completed from reference TRBV11-3 and TRBJ2-5, reads EAGVVQSPRYKIIEKKQPVAFWCNPISGHNTLYWYLQNLGQGPELLIRYENEEAVDDSQLPKDRFSAERLKGVDSTLKIQPAELGDSAVYLCASSRTGKETQYFGPGTRLLVL.

The gene calls are TRBV5-6 and TRBJ1-1, with D uncertain. V was trimmed by 1 base and J by 0 bases, leaving 10 bases between them. Looked up from germline, CDR1 is SGHDT and CDR2 is YYEEEE. CDR3 size: 15 residues. Here the CDR3 DNA reads TGTGCCAGCAGCTTGTATCAAGGAATGAACACTGAAGCTTTCTTT. This sequence encodes CASSLYQGMNTEAFF.

The count of this clone is one. V usage is TRBV5-5 and J usage is TRBJ1-2; weak D call: TRBD1 (5 bases). This CDR3 has 13 amino acids. Germline CDR1 SGHKS, CDR2 YYEKEE (reference sequence). The germline V and J ends were trimmed by 2 bases and 3 bases, with 8 bases remaining between them. CDR3 in amino acids: CASSFRGDYGYTF. The CDR3 bases are TGTGCCAGCAGCTTTAGGGGAGACTATGGCTACACCTTC.

The chain recombines TRBV15 with TRBJ1-2, with 10 bases matching TRBD1. This CDR3 spans 17 amino acids. The germline V gene encodes CDR1 LNHNV and CDR2 YYDKDF (reference sequence). V lost 3 bases, J lost 2 bases, and 9 bases stayed unmatched. The CDR3 reads CATSSGTGAFSNYGYTF. The CDR3 coding sequence is TGTGCCACCAGCAGCGGGACAGGGGCGTTTTCGAACTATGGCTACACCTTC.

This clone has a single count. The genes are TRBV10-1 and TRBJ2-7; D uncertain. Trimming cost V 6 bases and J 2 bases, with 14 bases left between them. This CDR3 has 14 amino acids. Germline-derived CDR1 and CDR2 are WNHNN and SYGVQD (reference sequence). CDR3 sequence reads: CASSRTLPPYEQYF. The DNA of the CDR3 is TGCGCCAGCAGCCGTACGCTACCCCCCTACGAGCAGTACTTC.

The CDR3 protein is CASVLGTGGWYTEAFF. The CDR3 DNA is TGTGCCAGCGTCCTCGGGACAGGGGGCTGGTACACTGAAGCTTTCTTT. The chain employs TRBV7-9 and TRBJ1-1, with 12 bases that match TRBD1. Per the germline V gene, CDR1 is SEHNR and CDR2 is FQNEAQ (reference sequence). CDR3 size: 16 residues. Trimming took 8 bases from V and 3 from J; bases not matched to a gene: 10.

This chain joins TRBV5-4 and TRBJ1-2; no reliable D call. Deletions cut 0 bases from V and 3 bases from J, with 6 bases between. The length of the CDR3 is 13 residues. The germline V gene has CDR1 SGHNT and CDR2 YYREEE (reference sequence). CDR3 bases: TGTGCCAGCAGCTTGGGACCCGACTATGGCTACACCTTC. This encodes CASSLGPDYGYTF.

V is TRBV4-1 and J is TRBJ2-1; D is ambiguous. CDR1 and CDR2 (germline): MGHRA, YSYEKL. The CDR3 has 14 residues. Trimming pared 3 bases from V and 13 bases from J, leaving 19 bases between. The CDR3 region is CASSHAPPTPGQFF. DNA for the CDR3: TGCGCCAGCAGCCATGCCCCTCCGACTCCCGGCCAGTTCTTC.